This T cell receptor (beta chain) was identified in a study of T-cell reconstitution after alpha-beta-depleted transplantation in children. Preparation of the TCRbeta library was carried out with unique molecular identifiers. TCRdb re-called the PCR reads through MiXCR, storing one row per CDR3 protein. The data show 500,000 to 650,000 distinct CDR3 sequences, approximately 13% seen once. Germline CDR1 and CDR2: MNHEY and SMNVEV (reference sequence). V was clipped by 3 bases and J by 1 base; unmatched bases: 4. The CDR3 totals 15 residues. This clonotype has a handful of counts. The target antigen is unknown. Whole-study results and caveats: Newly made T cells mostly supplied T-cell counts and diversity one year after transplant.

The sequence came from a male patient between 5 and 17 years old who had a stem cell transplant for acute myeloid leukemia, so the T cells may come from the graft donor. Sequences were derived from PBMCs, mostly from graft donor cells, sampled 360 days after TCRalphabeta/CD19-depleted stem cell transplant. The V call is TRBV27, the J call TRBJ2-7; 9 bases are shared with TRBD2. CDR3 in amino acids: CASSFLAGYSYEQYF. The CDR3 bases are TGTGCCAGCAGTTTCCTAGCGGGATATTCCTACGAGCAGTACTTC.